Sequencing of this TCR beta chain was carried out in a study of blood T cell repertoires in COVID-19. Study overall: Samples came from the United States, Italy and Spain, spanning acute and convalescent COVID-19. PBMCs, B-cell-depleted T cells, or T cells provided the cDNA or gDNA that made up the material.

J lost 2 bases, V lost 1 base, and 3 bases had no gene match. The CDR3 loop spans 15 amino acids. Per germline, CDR1 LGHDT and CDR2 YNNKEL (reference sequence). In the study's own analysis: Estimates of nucleated cell counts were drawn from the amplification of reference gene primers. The assay was immunoSEQ multiplex PCR, and TCRdb's table has in-frame clones only and misses some. From that table come the V and J calls and clone size; the DNA was used to work out D and trimming. The table includes 150,000 to 200,000 clones, around 89% detected once. The V gene is TRBV3-1 (or the pseudogene TRBV3-2), the J gene TRBJ2-7; 9 positions match TRBD2. The source of this sequence is a human donor in a cohort sampled during active COVID-19. Specimen: peripheral blood. The CDR3 DNA reads as TGTGCCAGCAGCCAAGGACTAGCGGACACCTACGAGCAGTACTTC. Translated: CASSQGLADTYEQYF.